A single sample is the source of the 25 T cell receptor beta chains below, sequenced in a study of CD8+ T cells in alopecia areata. Extraction and reverse transcription of RNA yielded cDNA as the sequencing template. Using immunoSEQ multiplex PCR, the repertoire was profiled, and TCRdb retains in-frame clones only, with some absent. In the table there are approximately 280,000 clones, nearly 60% of which are singletons. Treatment defined: oral pan-JAK inhibitor, 5-10 mg twice daily. Sequencing was performed on CD4+ T cells sorted from blood, taken at week 24, from a patient treated with tofacitinib. These receptors all stem from a human donor with alopecia areata.

The genes are TRBV4-1 and TRBJ2-4; 7 bases map to TRBD1. Germline V CDR1 and CDR2: MGHRA, YSYEKL. Unmatched junction bases numbered 1, after V lost 4 bases and J lost 1 base. The length of the CDR3 is 14 residues. CDR3 in amino acids: CASSPTGAKNIQYF. Written as DNA, the CDR3 is TGCGCCAGCAGCCCGACAGGGGCCAAAAACATTCAGTACTTC.

The CDR3 region has the DNA TGCGCCAGCAGCCAAGCCAGGGTGAGCTACGAGCAGTACTTC. It specifies CASSQARVSYEQYF. V is TRBV4-1 and J is TRBJ2-7; a weak D match, TRBD1 (5 bases). This CDR3 contains 14 residues. Trimming took off 1 base at V and 3 bases at J, with 10 bases between the two ends. CDR1 and CDR2 (germline): MGHRA, YSYEKL.

The chain uses TRBV28 and TRBJ2-5; D might be TRBD2 (5 bases). This CDR3 spans 13 amino acids. Trimming removed 2 bases at V and 5 bases at J, with 9 bases between. Looked up from germline, CDR1 is MDHEN and CDR2 is SYDVKM. Here the CDR3 reads CASSLTRAETQYF. CDR3 DNA: TGTGCCAGCAGTTTAACTAGGGCGGAGACCCAGTACTTC.

The CDR3 DNA sequence: TGCAGCGCTAGGGACACCGGGGCTAGCACAGATACGCAGTATTTT. It specifies CSARDTGASTDTQYF. The V call is TRBV29-1, the J call TRBJ2-3, with D possibly TRBD1 on 6 matching bases. The CDR3 totals 15 residues. Germline V gene lookup returns CDR1 SQVTM and CDR2 ANQGSEA. V was clipped by 7 bases and J by 0 bases, with 17 bases between them.

V is TRBV5-4 and J is TRBJ2-5; possibly TRBD1 for D (5 bases). Trimming cost V 1 base and J 2 bases, with 12 bases left between them. Germline V gene sequence: CDR1 SGHNT, CDR2 YYREEE (reference sequence). The CDR3 is 15 amino acids. CDR3 amino acids: CASSLTLGAQETQYF. In DNA, the CDR3 is TGTGCCAGCAGCTTGACTTTAGGGGCACAAGAGACCCAGTACTTC.

This clone appeared a few times. This chain links TRBV28 with TRBJ1-5, with D perhaps matching TRBD1 (5 bases). The CDR3 covers 12 residues. The germline V gene encodes CDR1 MDHEN and CDR2 SYDVKM. Trimming took 2 bases from V and 8 from J, leaving 7 bases between them. The CDR3 nucleotides read TGTGCCAGCAGTTTAGGGGCGAAGCCCCAGCATTTT. Translation: CASSLGAKPQHF.

The chain employs TRBV20-1 and TRBJ2-5, with unresolved D. The CDR3 consists of 11 residues. V lost 3 bases to trimming and J lost 4 bases, with 6 bases between them. Germline V gene lookup returns CDR1 DFQATT and CDR2 SNEGSKA (reference sequence). Here the CDR3 reads CSASPRETQYF. The CDR3 DNA reads TGCAGTGCTAGCCCCAGAGAGACCCAGTACTTC.

V usage is TRBV5-6 and J usage is TRBJ1-5, with D possibly TRBD1 on 6 matching bases. Germline CDR1 and CDR2: SGHDT and YYEEEE. V was cut by 4 bases and J by 6 bases, with 14 bases left in between. This CDR3 has 14 amino acids. CDR3 DNA sequence: TGTGCCAGCAGCCGGGGGGCGGATGTTCAGCCCCAGCATTTT. Residues: CASSRGADVQPQHF.

The rearrangement joins TRBV5-1 to TRBJ1-2, with a tentative D call TRBD1 (6 bases). The CDR3 loop spans 16 amino acids. The germline CDR1 and CDR2 sequences are SGHRS and YFSETQ. The ends were cut back, 3 bases at V and 3 bases at J, with 18 bases in the middle. In DNA, the CDR3 is TGCGCCAGCAGCTCGACCGAACCAGGGGACCACTATGGCTACACCTTC. It encodes CASSSTEPGDHYGYTF.

The V and J genes are TRBV5-6 and TRBJ2-1, with D possibly being TRBD1 (6 bases). The ends were cut back, 2 bases at V and 8 bases at J, with 14 bases in the middle. CDR1 and CDR2 from the germline V gene are SGHDT and YYEEEE. The CDR3 has 14 amino acids. The CDR3 DNA reads TGTGCCAGCAGCTTCGAATTACAGGGTCATGAGCAGTTCTTC. Translated, it gives CASSFELQGHEQFF.

The gene calls are TRBV10-3 and TRBJ2-7, with 8 bases identical to TRBD1. CDR1 is ENHRY, CDR2 SYGVKD, per germline. The CDR3 consists of 15 residues. The junction had 9 bases not matched to a gene; V was cut back by 4 bases and J by 4 bases. The CDR3 DNA is TGTGCCATCAGTGGGCGTAGGACAGGGTCGTACGAGCAGTACTTC. As protein: CAISGRRTGSYEQYF.

The chain joins TRBV4-1 to TRBJ1-2; D is perhaps TRBD1 (6 bases). The V end was cut by 1 base, the J end by 4 bases, with 13 bases between. Germline V gives CDR1 MGHRA, CDR2 YSYEKL. The CDR3 consists of 15 residues. The CDR3 region has the DNA TGCGCCAGCAGCCAAGCCCTTGGGGGCCTCTATGGCTACACCTTC. It encodes CASSQALGGLYGYTF.

The chain carries TRBV28 and TRBJ1-6; 12 nucleotides match TRBD1. CDR1 and CDR2 (germline): MDHEN, SYDVKM. J was trimmed by 7 bases and V by 4 bases; bases with no gene match: 8. The CDR3 is 17 amino acids. The CDR3 DNA sequence: TGTGCCAGCAGTTCACCCGGGACAGGGGGCATCAATTCACCCCTCCACTTT. Protein product: CASSSPGTGGINSPLHF.

The chain uses TRBV29-1 and TRBJ2-6; D is unclear. This CDR3 has 17 amino acids. The V end was cut by 2 bases, the J end by 0 bases, with 14 bases between. Germline lookup yields CDR1 SQVTM and CDR2 ANQGSEA. The CDR3 loop is CSVESRLQVSGANVLTF. The CDR3 nucleotides are TGCAGCGTTGAAAGTAGACTCCAAGTCTCTGGGGCCAACGTCCTGACTTTC.

The V and J genes are TRBV5-1 and TRBJ2-2; 13 nucleotides line up with TRBD2. V gave up 4 bases and J gave up 4 bases; unmatched junction bases: 13. CDR1 and CDR2 from the germline V gene are SGHRS and YFSETQ. The CDR3 consists of 19 residues. In nucleotides, the CDR3 is TGCGCCAGCAGCACCCGACCTCGACTAGCGGGGGGTACCACCGGGGAGCTGTTTTTT. This sequence encodes CASSTRPRLAGGTTGELFF. The full variable domain, completed using reference TRBV5-1 and TRBJ2-2, is KAGVTQTPRYLIKTRGQQVTLSCSPISGHRSVSWYQQTPGQGLQFLFEYFSETQRNKGNFPGRFSGRQFSNSRSEMNVSTLELGDSALYLCASSTRPRLAGGTTGELFFGEGSRLTVL.

The chain couples TRBV23-1 to TRBJ2-4; 9 nucleotides line up with TRBD1. TRBV23-1 is designated an ORF whose function remains uncertain. This CDR3 has 17 residues. The J segment lost 0 bases and the V segment lost 10 bases, leaving 13 bases of the junction unmatched. CDR3 in amino acids: CANLWTGEGRAKNIQYF. As DNA, the CDR3 is TGCGCCAACCTCTGGACAGGGGAAGGAAGAGCCAAAAACATTCAGTACTTC.

The rearrangement links TRBV7-3 to TRBJ1-1; D is unresolved. CDR1 and CDR2 (germline): SGHTA, FQGTGA. This CDR3 has 13 residues. The V and J ends lost 6 bases and 6 bases respectively, with 14 bases between them. CDR3: CASRPSRTAEAFF. CDR3 DNA sequence: TGTGCCAGCAGACCCTCTCGTACCGCTGAAGCTTTCTTT.

V usage is TRBV9 and J usage is TRBJ2-2; tentative D call: TRBD2 (6 bases). From germline, CDR1 is SGDLS and CDR2 YYNGEE. The V gene lost 0 bases and the J gene lost 7 bases, with 16 bases spanning the gap. The CDR3 loop spans 16 amino acids. The CDR3 loop reads CASSVGAGPSSGELFF. In DNA, the CDR3 is TGTGCCAGCAGCGTAGGGGCGGGGCCCTCCAGCGGGGAGCTGTTTTTT.

This clone appeared a few times. J is TRBJ1-1 and V is TRBV19; D unclear. Trimming took 5 bases from V and 6 from J, leaving 13 bases between them. CDR3 size: 13 residues. Germline-derived CDR1 and CDR2 are LNHDA and SQIVND (reference sequence). The chain's CDR3 is CASSPLVTSEAFF. In DNA, the CDR3 is TGTGCCAGTAGTCCTCTGGTTACCTCTGAAGCTTTCTTT. The whole variable domain, remainder taken from reference TRBV19 and TRBJ1-1, is DGGITQSPKYLFRKEGQNVTLSCEQNLNHDAMYWYRQDPGQGLRLIYYSQIVNDFQKGDIAEGYSVSREKKESFPLTVTSAQKNPTAFYLCASSPLVTSEAFFGQGTRLTVV.

The CDR3 reads CASSYNGFQHF. CDR3 sequence (DNA): TGTGCCAGCAGTTACAATGGCTTTCAGCATTTT. The chain recombines TRBV6-5 with TRBJ1-5; D uncertain. The CDR3 spans 11 residues. Germline CDR1 is MNHEY and CDR2 is SVGAGI. V shed 2 bases and J shed 13 bases, with 9 bases lying between them.

J is TRBJ1-1 and V is TRBV30; 8 nucleotides line up with TRBD1. Trimming cost V 4 bases and J 14 bases; bases outside gene matches: 12. Germline CDR1 is GTSNPN and CDR2 is SVGIG (reference sequence). The CDR3 is 12 amino acids. The CDR3 DNA reads TGTGCCTGGATCCCCAGGGGGCCGGTAGCCTTCTTT. It codes for CAWIPRGPVAFF.

This chain links TRBV15 with TRBJ2-1; D possibly uses TRBD1 or TRBD2 (5 bases each). Trimming left V 1 base short and J 6 bases short, with 13 bases between. Germline V gene lookup returns CDR1 LNHNV and CDR2 YYDKDF (reference sequence). The length of the CDR3 is 15 residues. The chain's CDR3 is CATSRVDGDVNEQFF. The DNA for the CDR3 is TGTGCCACCAGCAGAGTGGACGGGGACGTCAATGAGCAGTTCTTC.

Points on this clone: Within the sample, other DNA sequences also encode this same CDR3. This chain joins TRBV7-9 and TRBJ1-1; D gene ambiguous. V lost 3 bases to trimming and J lost 5 bases, with 7 bases between them. CDR1 is SEHNR and CDR2 is FQNEAQ in the germline V gene (reference sequence). CDR3 length equals 12 residues. This chain's CDR3 is CASSLRETEAFF. The CDR3 bases are TGTGCCAGCAGCTTGAGAGAAACTGAAGCTTTCTTT.

The V call is TRBV7-9, the J call TRBJ2-3; weak D call: TRBD1 (5 bases). Per germline, CDR1 SEHNR and CDR2 FQNEAQ (reference sequence). V dropped 5 bases and J dropped 1 base, with 13 bases sitting between them. The CDR3 totals 15 residues. The CDR3 loop is CASSARIGGTDTQYF. The CDR3 nucleotides are TGTGCCAGCAGCGCGCGAATAGGGGGCACAGATACGCAGTATTTT.

The rearrangement uses TRBV7-3 and TRBJ2-5; a possible D gene is TRBD2 (5 bases). V was shortened by 4 bases and J by 5 bases, with 14 bases between the two germline ends. The length of the CDR3 is 14 residues. Germline values: CDR1 SGHTA, CDR2 FQGTGA. CDR3 sequence reads: CASSSLARAETQYF. In nucleotides, the CDR3 is TGTGCCAGCAGCTCCTTAGCGAGAGCGGAGACCCAGTACTTC. The full variable domain, in which reference TRBV7-3 and TRBJ2-5 provide the parts outside the CDR3, is GAGVSQTPSNKVTEKGKYVELRCDPISGHTALYWYRQSLGQGPEFLIYFQGTGAADDSGLPNDRFFAVRPEGSVSTLKIQRTERGDSAVYLCASSSLARAETQYFGPGTRLLVL.